The T cell receptor (beta chain) under discussion was sequenced for a study of cytomegalovirus exposure and HLA in healthy donors. Comments on this clone: What it binds is not known.

V was cut by 2 bases and J by 5 bases, with 14 bases left in between. The CDR3 has 15 residues. Germline V gene data show CDR1 as SGHDT and CDR2 as YYEEEE. Amplification used 60 Vbeta primers and 13 Jbeta primers. The table came from immunoSEQ multiplex PCR; TCRdb's copy has only in-frame clones and leaves some out. The table lists 110,000 or so clones, 65% to 90% of them singletons. Study conclusions and caveats: Within the data, a cluster of highly shared sequence variants was likely a sequencing artifact.

This clonotype was obtained from a middle-aged woman in good health and CMV-seronegative. The sample comprised PBMCs. The V call is TRBV5-6, the J call TRBJ2-1; tentatively, D is TRBD2 (5 bases). Written as DNA, the CDR3 is TGTGCCAGCAGCTTTTATCGAGGGCCGCACAATGAGCAGTTCTTC. Residues: CASSFYRGPHNEQFF.